The subject of this entry is one T cell receptor beta chain. Antigen: not known. Mismatch with germline at one junction end may stem from a read error. The sample comes from a study of T cell clones after liver transplantation. Study-wide background: In this trial, immunosuppression withdrawal was attempted within 2 years of liver transplant. Overall study findings and caveats: Post-transplant time points were not standardized, so conclusions are preliminary.

The length of the CDR3 is 14 residues. Germline CDR1 SGHTA, CDR2 FQGNSA. The table came from immunoSEQ multiplex PCR; TCRdb's copy has only in-frame clones and leaves some out. This table holds fewer than 85,000 clones, 80% found once. The chain links TRBV7-2 to TRBJ2-5; the match to TRBD1 covers 9 bases. The receptor's source is a human patient who received a liver transplant. Some of the T cells might come from the graft donor. This specimen consisted of CD4+ T cells from blood, obtained 12 months after liver transplant. In DNA form, the CDR3 reads TGTGCCAGCAGCACAGGGGGCGGCCCAGAGGCCCAGTACTTC. Residues: CASSTGGGPEAQYF. The full variable domain, in which reference TRBV7-2 and TRBJ2-5 provide the parts outside the CDR3, is GAGVSQSPSNKVTEKGKDVELRCDPISGHTALYWYRQSLGQGLEFLIYFQGNSAPDKSGLPSDRFSAERTGGSVSTLTIQRTQQEDSAVYLCASSTGGGPEAQYFGPGTRLLVL.